Below are 15 T cell receptor beta chains sequenced from a single sample in a study of T cells after yellow fever vaccination. TCRdb reprocessed the 5' RACE reads via MiXCR and lists one record per CDR3 protein. Altogether a few hundred thousand distinct CDR3 sequences are present, 3.5% to 4.5% being singletons, with the ten largest covering approximately 24%. This sample comprised PBMCs, obtained 5 days after the yellow fever booster vaccination. These receptors all come from a man younger than 35 who received the YFV17D yellow fever vaccine.

This clonotype has a count of ten or more. The chain links TRBV15 to TRBJ2-7; TRBD2 might be the D (5 bases). CDR1 is LNHNV and CDR2 is YYDKDF in the germline V gene (reference sequence). The V and J ends lost 1 base and 3 bases respectively, with 10 bases between them. This CDR3 contains 14 residues. CDR3 in DNA: TGTGCCACCAGCAGAGGGGGAGACTACTACGAGCAGTACGTC. Protein sequence: CATSRGGDYYEQYV.

This clonotype was seen ten or more times. CDR3 sequence (DNA): TGTGCCAGCGGGCGGGACAGCTCCTACAATGAGCAGTTCTTC. Its translation is CASGRDSSYNEQFF. The chain uses TRBV6-5 and TRBJ2-1, with TRBD1 as a possible D gene (7 bases). The ends were cut back, 8 bases at V and 0 bases at J, with 11 bases in the middle. This CDR3 is built from 14 residues. CDR1 and CDR2 from the germline V gene are MNHEY and SVGAGI.

The chain employs TRBV29-1 and TRBJ2-3, with unresolved D. V lost 4 bases and J lost 0, with 8 bases in between. Germline values: CDR1 SQVTM, CDR2 ANQGSEA. CDR3 length equals 13 residues. In DNA, the CDR3 is TGCAGCGTTGTGCGCGGTAGCACAGATACGCAGTATTTT. It translates to CSVVRGSTDTQYF.

This clonotype was observed many times. The rearrangement joins TRBV4-3 to TRBJ2-1; 8 bases map to TRBD2. CDR3 length: 16 residues. Per germline, CDR1 LGHNA and CDR2 YSLEER. V was clipped by 0 bases and J by 10 bases; unmatched bases: 11. CDR3 sequence reads: CASSQDPGTSSREQFF. As DNA, the CDR3 is TGCGCCAGCAGCCAAGACCCCGGGACTAGTTCCAGGGAGCAGTTCTTC.

The chain joins TRBV25-1 to TRBJ2-3, with D unresolved. Trimming pared 1 base from V and 5 bases from J, leaving 16 bases between. CDR1 is MGHDK and CDR2 is SYGVNS in the germline V gene. The CDR3 length is 16 residues. Here the CDR3 DNA reads TGTGCCAGCAGTGAATTGACGATGCCCAATGAAGATACGCAGTATTTT. Translated, it gives CASSELTMPNEDTQYF.

V usage is TRBV4-3 and J usage is TRBJ2-2; D is perhaps TRBD2 (6 bases). Germline CDR1 is LGHNA and CDR2 is YSLEER. CDR3 length: 17 residues. V dropped 1 base and J dropped 0 bases, with 12 bases sitting between them. The DNA for the CDR3 is TGCGCCAGCAGCCAAGCGGAGGGGTTGGCGAACACCGGGGAGCTGTTTTTT. Encoded protein: CASSQAEGLANTGELFF.

There are a few counts of this clonotype. The V and J genes are TRBV28 and TRBJ1-5, with 7 bases lining up with TRBD1. Germline CDR1 reads MDHEN; CDR2 reads SYDVKM. V gave up 11 bases and J gave up 8 bases; unmatched junction bases: 9. This CDR3 region has 12 residues. In DNA, the CDR3 is TGTGCCGTGCGGACAGGTGGGAAGCCCCAGCATTTT. Translation gives CAVRTGGKPQHF.

The V gene is TRBV10-2, the J gene TRBJ2-3; D ambiguous. Trimming cost V 8 bases and J 1 base, with 16 bases left between them. Germline values: CDR1 WSHSY, CDR2 SAAADI. The CDR3 runs 15 residues. The CDR3 region has the DNA TGCGCCAGCCTGCTCCTCCGCGGCGGCACAGATACGCAGTATTTT. It codes for CASLLLRGGTDTQYF.

Ten or more counts support this clonotype. The chain links TRBV7-8 to TRBJ1-5, with D uncertain. CDR1 is SGHVS, CDR2 FQNEAQ, per germline. Trimming took 5 bases from V and 4 from J, leaving 9 bases between them. The CDR3 length is 13 residues. The CDR3 DNA sequence: TGTGCCAGCAGCCGTAAAAGAAATCAGCCCCAGCATTTT. This encodes CASSRKRNQPQHF.

To note about this clonotype: One end of the junction is discordant with germline, which a read error may explain. The chain combines TRBV5-4 with TRBJ2-2; TRBD1 matches at 8 bases. From germline, CDR1 is SGHNT and CDR2 YYREEE (reference sequence). This CDR3 is built from 16 residues. Here the CDR3 DNA reads TGTGCCAGCAGCAAGGGACAGGCGACAGGGACCGGGGAGATGTTTTTT. This translates into CASSKGQATGTGEMFF.

This clonotype was seen a handful of times. This chain links TRBV29-1 with TRBJ2-5, with TRBD1 as a possible D gene (6 bases). The germline V gene encodes CDR1 SQVTM and CDR2 ANQGSEA. This CDR3 region has 11 residues. The V end was cut by 6 bases, the J end by 5 bases, with 10 bases between. CDR3 sequence (DNA): TGCAGCGTAGGGGGTGGGGAGACCCAGTACTTC. This codes for CSVGGGETQYF.

Only a few counts were recorded for this clonotype. The chain recombines TRBV7-9 with TRBJ2-1; 15 nucleotides match TRBD2. CDR3 length equals 19 residues. Per germline, CDR1 SEHNR and CDR2 FQNEAQ (reference sequence). V was clipped by 2 bases and J by 5 bases; unmatched bases: 10. As DNA, the CDR3 is TGTGCCAGCAGCTTAAGATCCGGGACTAGCGGGGGGTACCACAATGAGCAGTTCTTC. Translating gives CASSLRSGTSGGYHNEQFF.

J is TRBJ2-2 and V is TRBV9; the D is unclear. The CDR3 runs 14 residues. CDR1 is SGDLS, CDR2 YYNGEE, per germline. Deletions cut 1 base from V and 6 bases from J, with 10 bases between. Written as DNA, the CDR3 is TGTGCCAGCAGCGTAACCCCAAGGTCCGGGGAGCTGTTTTTT. It encodes CASSVTPRSGELFF.

This chain links TRBV4-1 with TRBJ2-7; maybe TRBD1 (5 bases). Deletions cut 4 bases from V and 2 bases from J, with 15 bases between. Looked up from germline, CDR1 is MGHRA and CDR2 is YSYEKL. The CDR3 covers 15 residues. DNA of the CDR3: TGCGCCAGCAGCCGCCCTCTCAGGGCGACCTACGAGCAGTACGTC. Amino acids: CASSRPLRATYEQYV.

The chain has TRBV6-6 and TRBJ2-7; D is perhaps TRBD1 or TRBD2 (5 bases each). The V gene lost 2 bases and the J gene lost 0 bases, with 11 bases spanning the gap. In germline, CDR1 is MNHNY, CDR2 SVGAGI (reference sequence). The CDR3 is 15 amino acids. The CDR3 nucleotides are TGTGCCAGCAGTTACACCCGGGACCTCTCCTACGAGCAGTACGTC. Its protein is CASSYTRDLSYEQYV.